The 27 T cell receptor beta chains given below trace back to one sample, sequenced in a study of T cell responses to AZD1222 COVID-19 vaccine. This table comes from immunoSEQ multiplex PCR, and its TCRdb copy is limited to in-frame clones, with some not included. The sample consists of around 120,000 clones, around 92% of them appearing once. Material: peripheral blood, obtained on day 0 of AZD1222 vaccination. These receptors were collected from an adult in good health.

J is TRBJ2-7 and V is TRBV11-2, with a weak D call TRBD1 (6 bases). V shed 6 bases and J shed 3 bases, with 18 bases lying between them. The CDR3 sequence is 15 residues long. Germline V gives CDR1 SGHAT, CDR2 FQNNGV. The CDR3, as DNA: TGTGCCAGCAGGGGGCTGGGGCAGGGGATCTACGAGCAGTACTTC. Translated, it gives CASRGLGQGIYEQYF.

The chain carries TRBV5-1 and TRBJ1-1; D unresolved. This CDR3 region has 13 residues. Germline CDR1 is SGHRS and CDR2 is YFSETQ. V shed 2 bases and J shed 3 bases, with 8 bases lying between them. The CDR3 loop is CASSFLRDTEAFF. In DNA, the CDR3 is TGCGCCAGCAGCTTCCTGAGGGACACTGAAGCTTTCTTT.

Concerning this clone: The sample contains more than one DNA sequence encoding this CDR3. The J gene is TRBJ1-1, the V gene TRBV5-1, with 9 bases fitting TRBD1. The length of the CDR3 is 14 residues. Germline CDR1 and CDR2: SGHRS and YFSETQ. Trimming took 4 bases from V and 1 from J; bases not matched to a gene: 2. The CDR3, as DNA: TGCGCCAGCAGCCTGACAGGGGGGAACACTGAAGCTTTCTTT. Amino acids: CASSLTGGNTEAFF.

The rearrangement joins TRBV11-2 to TRBJ1-2, with TRBD1 matching over 9 bases. CDR3 length: 16 residues. Looked up from germline, CDR1 is SGHAT and CDR2 is FQNNGV. V trimming: 4 bases; J trimming: 1 base; junction bases outside the gene matches: 7. CDR3 DNA: TGTGCCAGCAGCTCCAGACGACAGGGGGGTAACTATGGCTACACCTTC. Amino acid sequence: CASSSRRQGGNYGYTF.

This rearrangement joins TRBV20-1 to TRBJ1-1; no firm D call. Germline V lookup: CDR1 DFQATT, CDR2 SNEGSKA (reference sequence). Trimming removed 3 bases from V and 0 bases from J, with 11 bases in between. This CDR3 has 14 residues. The CDR3, as DNA: TGCAGTGCTAGTGGACGACTCTTGAACACTGAAGCTTTCTTT. The encoded protein is CSASGRLLNTEAFF.

This chain connects TRBV4-1 to TRBJ1-2; D is ambiguous. The CDR3 loop spans 15 amino acids. Germline CDR1 is MGHRA and CDR2 is YSYEKL. V lost 1 base and J 0 bases, leaving 9 bases between the germline ends. The CDR3 loop reads CASSQGRNSNYGYTF. The CDR3 DNA sequence: TGCGCCAGCAGCCAAGGGCGGAATTCTAACTATGGCTACACCTTC.

CDR3 in amino acids: CASSPDGGSNQPQHF. The CDR3 DNA reads as TGTGCCAGCAGCCCCGACGGGGGAAGCAATCAGCCCCAGCATTTT. The chain has TRBV5-8 and TRBJ1-5; possibly TRBD1 for D (5 bases). The germline gives CDR1 SGHTS, CDR2 YDEGEE. The CDR3 is 15 residues long. Between the trimmed V and J ends, which lost 4 bases and 1 base, there was a span of 12 bases.

The CDR3 region has the DNA TGTGCCAGCAGCTTTGACCCGACAGGGATCTATGGCTACACCTTC. It yields the protein CASSFDPTGIYGYTF. The chain has TRBV7-2 and TRBJ1-2; 7 bases are shared with TRBD1. CDR1 and CDR2 from the germline V gene are SGHTA and FQGNSA. After removal of 3 bases from V and 4 bases from J, the junction contained 8 bases not matched to a gene. CDR3 size: 15 residues.

A word on this clone: Because it lacks the conserved phenylalanine or tryptophan at the end, this CDR3 is likely a read error. It is unclear where the CDR3 begins or ends on the DNA, so no DNA is shown, and the CDR3 is as TCRdb lists it. This chain links TRBV20-1 with TRBJ1-1; TRBD1 is taken as the D call from the table, unchecked against the DNA. CDR1 is DFQATT, CDR2 SNEGSKA, per germline (reference sequence). Counting both end residues, the CDR3 totals 11 amino acids. CDR3 residues: CSAPWDRGSLI.

V is TRBV9 and J is TRBJ1-1; D not resolved. CDR3 length: 11 amino acids. Germline values: CDR1 SGDLS, CDR2 YYNGEE. V was trimmed by 7 bases and J by 5 bases, leaving 9 bases between them. For the CDR3, the DNA is TGTGCCAGCGTGACGGGTACTGAAGCTTTCTTT. As protein: CASVTGTEAFF.

This chain links TRBV6-5 with TRBJ2-2, with unresolved D. Germline V lookup: CDR1 MNHEY, CDR2 SVGAGI. The CDR3 extends over 13 amino acids. Between the trimmed V and J ends, which lost 6 bases and 3 bases, there was a span of 8 bases. The DNA of the CDR3 is TGTGCCAGCAGACCACCCTACACCGGGGAGCTGTTTTTT. It codes for CASRPPYTGELFF.

The gene calls are TRBV9 and TRBJ2-5; D may be TRBD2 (5 bases). Germline-derived CDR1 and CDR2 are SGDLS and YYNGEE. V was shortened by 3 bases and J by 5 bases, with 17 bases between the two germline ends. The CDR3 contains 15 residues. The CDR3 DNA reads as TGTGCCAGCAGCGCCGGATATATTGGGGAGGAGACCCAGTACTTC. This gives the protein CASSAGYIGEETQYF.

The chain uses TRBV5-1 and TRBJ2-5; 9 positions agree with TRBD2. V trimming: 4 bases; J trimming: 7 bases; junction bases outside the gene matches: 8. The CDR3 runs to 14 residues. Germline assignment: CDR1 SGHRS and CDR2 YFSETQ. The DNA of the CDR3 is TGCGCCAGCAGCCCCGGGACTAGCAGGGCGACCCAGTACTTC. It translates to CASSPGTSRATQYF.

The chain is built from TRBV24-1 and TRBJ2-5, with D possibly being TRBD1 (5 bases). The germline V gene has CDR1 KGHDR and CDR2 SFDVKD. This CDR3 has 14 residues. The V and J ends lost 0 bases and 4 bases respectively, with 8 bases between them. CDR3 protein: CATSDLGQGETQYF. The CDR3 DNA follows: TGTGCCACCAGTGATTTGGGCCAGGGAGAGACCCAGTACTTC.

This chain uses TRBV27 with TRBJ2-1; 8 nucleotides align to TRBD2. CDR3 length: 15 residues. V lost 3 bases to trimming and J lost 3 bases; unmatched junction nucleotides: 4. Germline CDR1 reads MNHEY; CDR2 reads SMNVEV (reference sequence). The CDR3 protein is CASSLAAGDYNEQFF. CDR3 bases: TGTGCCAGCAGTTTGGCAGCGGGGGACTACAATGAGCAGTTCTTC.

This clone was seen more than once but under ten times. This rearrangement joins TRBV6-6 to TRBJ2-5; the D is unclear. Per germline, CDR1 MNHNY and CDR2 SVGAGI (reference sequence). V lost 6 bases and J lost 0, with 11 bases in between. This CDR3 contains 14 residues. The CDR3 here is CASRPSLDQETQYF. CDR3 nucleotide sequence: TGTGCCAGCAGACCCTCCCTGGACCAAGAGACCCAGTACTTC.

The chain links TRBV7-8 to TRBJ1-1; tentative D call: TRBD1 (5 bases). Per germline, CDR1 SGHVS and CDR2 FQNEAQ. The CDR3 runs 15 residues. V was cut by 0 bases and J by 4 bases, with 12 bases left in between. The CDR3 nucleotides are TGTGCCAGCAGCTTAGCGGTGCAGGGAGGCACTGAAGCTTTCTTT. This codes for CASSLAVQGGTEAFF.

This clone was observed once. The chain combines TRBV4-1 with TRBJ2-5; D gene ambiguous. The V gene lost 1 base and the J gene lost 5 bases, with 8 bases spanning the gap. This CDR3 comprises 13 residues. Per the germline V gene, CDR1 is MGHRA and CDR2 is YSYEKL. The CDR3: CASSQVNGETQYF. In DNA form, the CDR3 reads TGCGCCAGCAGCCAAGTGAATGGGGAGACCCAGTACTTC.

The V call is TRBV27, the J call TRBJ2-7, with 7 nucleotides matching TRBD1. Losses at the gene ends were 5 bases for V and 2 bases for J; bases not matched to a gene: 6. The germline V gene has CDR1 MNHEY and CDR2 SMNVEV (reference sequence). This CDR3 has 14 amino acids. CDR3 nucleotide sequence: TGTGCCAGCAGTCCGCTACAGGGGACCTACGAGCAGTACTTC. Protein: CASSPLQGTYEQYF.

The chain joins TRBV6-5 to TRBJ1-3; D is perhaps TRBD1 (5 bases). Germline CDR1 reads MNHEY; CDR2 reads SVGAGI. The germline V and J ends were trimmed by 2 bases and 11 bases, with 7 bases remaining between them. This CDR3 spans 11 amino acids. The CDR3 loop reads CASSYRGSIYF. For the CDR3, the DNA is TGTGCCAGCAGTTACCGGGGGTCCATATATTTT.

The V call is TRBV6-5, the J call TRBJ2-7; D not resolved. V was shortened by 4 bases and J by 4 bases, with 11 bases between the two germline ends. The V gene's germline CDR1 is MNHEY and CDR2 SVGAGI. The CDR3 spans 13 residues. CDR3 sequence (DNA): TGTGCCAGCAGTTCAACCCAAACTTACGAGCAGTACTTC. It translates to CASSSTQTYEQYF.

The V and J genes are TRBV28 and TRBJ1-5; D call uncertain. The CDR3 loop spans 13 amino acids. CDR1 is MDHEN, CDR2 SYDVKM, per germline. Trimming stripped 5 bases from V and 8 bases from J, with 13 bases between. Here the CDR3 DNA reads TGTGCCAGCAGTCCCCCTTTGGGTGAGCCCCAGCATTTT. It is translated as CASSPPLGEPQHF.

The chain employs TRBV10-3 and TRBJ1-4; D gene ambiguous. V was pared by 0 bases and J by 8 bases, with 10 bases between. The germline V gene encodes CDR1 ENHRY and CDR2 SYGVKD. The CDR3 loop spans 14 amino acids. In DNA form, the CDR3 reads TGTGCCATCAGTGAGTCGTCAGCAGTCGAAAAACTGTTTTTT. Its translation is CAISESSAVEKLFF.

The chain joins TRBV18 to TRBJ1-3; the D gene is possibly TRBD1 (6 bases). The V end was cut by 0 bases, the J end by 6 bases, with 6 bases between. Germline-derived CDR1 and CDR2 are KGHSH and LQKENI. The length of the CDR3 is 13 residues. CDR3 DNA sequence: TGTGCCAGCTCACCACCGGGGGCAAACACCATATATTTT. It translates to CASSPPGANTIYF.

This sequence joins TRBV19 and TRBJ1-4; TRBD1 agrees at 7 bases. Per the germline V gene, CDR1 is LNHDA and CDR2 is SQIVND (reference sequence). With 4 bases clipped from V and 3 bases from J, the junction kept 5 bases outside the gene matches. The CDR3 has 15 amino acids. The CDR3 is CASSNHRGSNEKLFF. The CDR3 nucleotides read TGTGCCAGTAGTAACCACAGGGGTTCTAATGAAAAACTGTTTTTT.

The chain recombines TRBV6-1 with TRBJ1-2; no clear D. V dropped 2 bases and J dropped 8 bases, with 12 bases sitting between them. The germline V gene encodes CDR1 MNHNS and CDR2 SASEGT. The CDR3 contains 13 residues. For the CDR3, the DNA is TGTGCCAGCAGTGAAACGGGATTTGGAGGCTACACCTTC. Its protein is CASSETGFGGYTF.

This chain links TRBV27 with TRBJ1-2; 8 positions match TRBD1. The germline V gene has CDR1 MNHEY and CDR2 SMNVEV (reference sequence). V was clipped by 3 bases and J by 4 bases; unmatched bases: 4. The CDR3 runs to 14 residues. The CDR3 nucleotides read TGTGCCAGCAGTTTCGAAGACAGGGGCTATGGCTACACCTTC. It specifies CASSFEDRGYGYTF.